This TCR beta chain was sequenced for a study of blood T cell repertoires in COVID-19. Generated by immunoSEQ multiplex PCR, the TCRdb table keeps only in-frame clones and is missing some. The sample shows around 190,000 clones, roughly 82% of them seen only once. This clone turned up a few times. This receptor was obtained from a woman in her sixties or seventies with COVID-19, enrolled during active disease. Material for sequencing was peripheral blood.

The CDR3 spells CASSYSRPGSNTEAFF. CDR3 DNA: TGTGCCAGCAGTTACTCGAGACCAGGAAGCAACACTGAAGCTTTCTTT. The chain is built from TRBV6-5 and TRBJ1-1; the D is unclear. Per the germline V gene, CDR1 is MNHEY and CDR2 is SVGAGI. CDR3 size: 16 residues. Deletions cut 0 bases from V and 2 bases from J, with 13 bases between.